The rows below give T cell receptor beta chains drawn from one sample of a study of vaccination effects on CD4 cells after COVID-19. Their specific antigens are unknown. Using immunoSEQ multiplex PCR, the repertoire was profiled, and TCRdb retains in-frame clones only, with some absent. The sample has roughly 19,000 clones; approximately 70% are singletons. The sample consisted of CD4+ T cells from PBMCs cultured with HCoV-NL63 spike peptides, taken before COVID-19 vaccination. The receptors here all came from a human donor who received a COVID-19 vaccine. The CDR3 runs from the conserved cysteine through the conserved F or W. The order of the fields is D gene, clone size, J gene, V gene, CDR3 protein, CDR3 DNA. D genes are given only for firm matches. Clone size is given for some rows only: seen once, a few or many times, or a class if the clone is expanded.

D gene: TRBD2
clone size: NA
J gene: TRBJ2-7
V gene: TRBV10-3
CDR3 protein: CAISEVGGGAYEQYF
CDR3 DNA: TGTGCCATCAGTGAGGTTGGCGGGGGGGCCTACGAGCAGTACTTC

D gene: NA
clone size: NA
J gene: TRBJ1-5
V gene: TRBV2
CDR3 protein: CASSKLSFGGAGNQPQHF
CDR3 DNA: TGTGCCAGCAGCAAACTAAGCTTTGGGGGGGCCGGCAATCAGCCCCAGCATTTT

D gene: NA
clone size: NA
J gene: TRBJ2-2
V gene: TRBV7-6
CDR3 protein: CASSLYRNTGELFF
CDR3 DNA: TGTGCCAGCAGCTTATACCGGAACACCGGGGAGCTGTTTTTT

D gene: NA
clone size: NA
J gene: TRBJ1-2
V gene: TRBV4-1
CDR3 protein: CASSQNTGVNYGYTF
CDR3 DNA: TGCGCCAGCAGCCAAAATACAGGAGTTAACTATGGCTACACCTTC

D gene: NA
clone size: medium-sized
J gene: TRBJ2-7
V gene: TRBV6-5
CDR3 protein: CASSYWAGDTRGEQYF
CDR3 DNA: TGTGCCAGCAGTTACTGGGCGGGGGACACGAGAGGAGAGCAGTACTTC

D gene: NA
clone size: NA
J gene: TRBJ2-1
V gene: TRBV5-1
CDR3 protein: CASSLVSEGNEQFF
CDR3 DNA: TGCGCCAGCAGCTTGGTATCGGAGGGCAATGAGCAGTTCTTC

D gene: NA
clone size: few
J gene: TRBJ2-3
V gene: TRBV5-1
CDR3 protein: CASSLAVSDTQYF
CDR3 DNA: TGCGCCAGCAGCTTGGCGGTGTCGGATACGCAGTATTTT

D gene: NA
clone size: NA
J gene: TRBJ1-1
V gene: TRBV7-9
CDR3 protein: CASSFPLPGNTEAFF
CDR3 DNA: TGTGCCAGCAGTTTTCCCCTCCCAGGAAACACTGAAGCTTTCTTT

D gene: NA
clone size: NA
J gene: TRBJ1-1
V gene: TRBV6-5
CDR3 protein: CASSYEDGTEAFF
CDR3 DNA: TGTGCCAGCAGTTATGAGGACGGCACTGAAGCTTTCTTT

D gene: TRBD2
clone size: NA
J gene: TRBJ2-7
V gene: TRBV19
CDR3 protein: CASSIGQIAGGSYEQYF
CDR3 DNA: TGTGCCAGTAGTATAGGCCAGATAGCGGGCGGATCCTACGAGCAGTACTTC

D gene: NA
clone size: NA
J gene: TRBJ2-7
V gene: TRBV7-9
CDR3 protein: CASSFSSYEQYF
CDR3 DNA: TGTGCCAGCAGCTTCTCCTCCTACGAGCAGTACTTC

D gene: NA
clone size: few
J gene: TRBJ2-3
V gene: TRBV5-1
CDR3 protein: CASSLEQITDTQYF
CDR3 DNA: TGCGCCAGCAGCTTGGAACAAATCACAGATACGCAGTATTTT

D gene: NA
clone size: NA
J gene: TRBJ1-1
V gene: TRBV7-8
CDR3 protein: CASSPLGLMSTEAFF
CDR3 DNA: TGTGCCAGCAGCCCCCTGGGACTGATGAGCACTGAAGCTTTCTTT

D gene: TRBD1
clone size: NA
J gene: TRBJ1-6
V gene: TRBV7-2
CDR3 protein: CASSPLSGSGGSGPLHF
CDR3 DNA: TGTGCCAGCAGCCCCCTGAGCGGGTCAGGGGGTTCTGGTCCCCTCCACTTT

D gene: TRBD2
clone size: few
J gene: TRBJ2-1
V gene: TRBV3-1/TRBV3-2
CDR3 protein: CASRERRPSGVNEQFF
CDR3 DNA: TGTGCCAGCAGGGAAAGACGGCCTAGCGGGGTTAATGAGCAGTTCTTC

D gene: NA
clone size: few
J gene: TRBJ2-2
V gene: TRBV2
CDR3 protein: CASSDLRGTYTGELFF
CDR3 DNA: TGTGCCAGCAGTGATCTCCGTGGCACCTACACCGGGGAGCTGTTTTTT

D gene: TRBD2
clone size: NA
J gene: TRBJ2-5
V gene: TRBV5-1
CDR3 protein: CASSGGTSGSSETQYF
CDR3 DNA: TGCGCCAGCAGCGGCGGGACTAGCGGGAGTTCTGAGACCCAGTACTTC

D gene: TRBD2
clone size: NA
J gene: TRBJ2-5
V gene: TRBV2
CDR3 protein: CASMSGGNQGTQYF
CDR3 DNA: TGTGCCAGCATGTCGGGGGGGAACCAAGGGACCCAGTACTTC

D gene: NA
clone size: few
J gene: TRBJ2-5
V gene: TRBV5-1
CDR3 protein: CASSLGRTGQETQYF
CDR3 DNA: TGCGCCAGCAGCTTGGGTAGGACGGGTCAAGAGACCCAGTACTTC

D gene: NA
clone size: NA
J gene: TRBJ1-2
V gene: TRBV29-1
CDR3 protein: CSAPRGSSYGYTF
CDR3 DNA: TGCAGCGCACCCAGGGGTTCCAGCTATGGCTACACCTTC

D gene: NA
clone size: NA
J gene: TRBJ1-6
V gene: TRBV3-1/TRBV3-2
CDR3 protein: CASSQYGGPFSSVSPLHF
CDR3 DNA: TGTGCCAGCAGCCAGTACGGAGGGCCATTTTCATCTGTTTCACCCCTCCACTTT

D gene: TRBD1
clone size: once
J gene: TRBJ1-4
V gene: TRBV10-3
CDR3 protein: CAISDPGQGGRVEKLFF
CDR3 DNA: TGTGCCATCAGTGATCCCGGACAGGGGGGACGGGTGGAAAAACTGTTTTTT

D gene: TRBD1
clone size: NA
J gene: TRBJ1-4
V gene: TRBV18
CDR3 protein: CASSRDRARNEKLFF
CDR3 DNA: TGTGCCAGCTCACGAGACAGGGCCCGCAATGAAAAACTGTTTTTT

D gene: NA
clone size: large
J gene: TRBJ1-2
V gene: TRBV6-5
CDR3 protein: CASSYREGGYGYTF
CDR3 DNA: TGTGCCAGCAGTTACCGGGAGGGTGGCTATGGCTACACCTTC

D gene: NA
clone size: NA
J gene: TRBJ2-7
V gene: TRBV10-3
CDR3 protein: CAISVSTSEQYF
CDR3 DNA: TGTGCCATCAGTGTCTCGACGTCCGAGCAGTACTTC

D gene: NA
clone size: NA
J gene: TRBJ2-5
V gene: TRBV6-5
CDR3 protein: CASISGNRETQYF
CDR3 DNA: TGTGCCAGCATCTCGGGGAATCGAGAGACCCAGTACTTC

D gene: TRBD1
clone size: NA
J gene: TRBJ2-7
V gene: TRBV11-3
CDR3 protein: CASSQTGDSYEQYF
CDR3 DNA: TGTGCCAGCAGTCAAACAGGGGATTCCTACGAGCAGTACTTC

D gene: NA
clone size: NA
J gene: TRBJ1-2
V gene: TRBV6-5
CDR3 protein: CASKGALNGYTF
CDR3 DNA: TGTGCCAGTAAGGGAGCCCTGAATGGCTACACCTTC

D gene: NA
clone size: NA
J gene: TRBJ1-1
V gene: TRBV19
CDR3 protein: CASSIEGGYTEAFF
CDR3 DNA: TGTGCCAGTAGTATAGAGGGGGGCTACACTGAAGCTTTCTTT

D gene: TRBD1
clone size: NA
J gene: TRBJ2-7
V gene: TRBV27
CDR3 protein: CASSLPLGQGKSYEQYF
CDR3 DNA: TGTGCCAGCAGTTTACCTCTTGGACAGGGGAAAAGCTACGAGCAGTACTTC

D gene: NA
clone size: NA
J gene: TRBJ2-2
V gene: TRBV12-3/TRBV12-4
CDR3 protein: CASKQRATGELFF
CDR3 DNA: TGTGCCAGCAAACAGCGTGCCACCGGGGAGCTGTTTTTT

D gene: TRBD1
clone size: NA
J gene: TRBJ1-6
V gene: TRBV10-3
CDR3 protein: CAISGRIGQGFNSPLHF
CDR3 DNA: TGTGCCATCAGTGGAAGGATCGGACAGGGCTTTAATTCACCCCTCCACTTT

D gene: NA
clone size: once
J gene: TRBJ2-5
V gene: TRBV2
CDR3 protein: CASSEGRGLKTQYF
CDR3 DNA: TGTGCCAGCAGTGAGGGCAGGGGTTTAAAGACCCAGTACTTC

D gene: NA
clone size: few
J gene: TRBJ1-4
V gene: TRBV5-4
CDR3 protein: CASSLGGKTDPKLFF
CDR3 DNA: TGTGCCAGCAGCTTGGGCGGGAAGACCGACCCCAAACTGTTTTTT

D gene: TRBD1
clone size: NA
J gene: TRBJ1-2
V gene: TRBV4-1
CDR3 protein: CASSQEWDSLGYTF
CDR3 DNA: TGCGCCAGCAGCCAAGAGTGGGACAGCCTGGGCTACACCTTC

D gene: TRBD2
clone size: NA
J gene: TRBJ2-7
V gene: TRBV6-6
CDR3 protein: CASSRGGVAYEQYF
CDR3 DNA: TGTGCCAGCAGTCGGGGGGGGGTAGCCTACGAGCAGTACTTC

D gene: NA
clone size: few
J gene: TRBJ1-2
V gene: TRBV6-4
CDR3 protein: CASSVELQGYGYTF
CDR3 DNA: TGTGCCAGCAGTGTCGAATTACAGGGCTATGGCTACACCTTC

D gene: NA
clone size: NA
J gene: TRBJ2-4
V gene: TRBV4-1
CDR3 protein: CASSQPGEQIAKNIQYF
CDR3 DNA: TGCGCCAGCAGCCAGCCGGGGGAGCAGATAGCCAAAAACATTCAGTACTTC

D gene: TRBD1
clone size: NA
J gene: TRBJ2-1
V gene: TRBV24-1
CDR3 protein: CATSDPMTGDSYNEQFF
CDR3 DNA: TGTGCCACCAGTGATCCGATGACAGGGGACTCCTACAATGAGCAGTTCTTC

D gene: NA
clone size: NA
J gene: TRBJ1-4
V gene: TRBV4-1
CDR3 protein: CASSPQQLATNEKLFF
CDR3 DNA: TGCGCCAGCAGCCCTCAACAGCTCGCAACTAATGAAAAACTGTTTTTT

D gene: NA
clone size: NA
J gene: TRBJ1-1
V gene: TRBV5-1
CDR3 protein: CASRKELANTEAFF
CDR3 DNA: TGCGCCAGCAGAAAAGAATTAGCGAACACTGAAGCTTTCTTT

D gene: TRBD1
clone size: once
J gene: TRBJ1-3
V gene: TRBV6-1
CDR3 protein: CASSSQGGGNTIYF
CDR3 DNA: TGTGCCAGCAGTTCCCAGGGGGGTGGAAACACCATATATTTT

D gene: NA
clone size: once
J gene: TRBJ2-3
V gene: TRBV6-5
CDR3 protein: CASSYSVSRLTDTQYF
CDR3 DNA: TGTGCCAGCAGTTACTCGGTGTCGCGCCTCACAGATACGCAGTATTTT

D gene: NA
clone size: NA
J gene: TRBJ1-5
V gene: TRBV6-4
CDR3 protein: CASSAAGLSNQPQHF
CDR3 DNA: TGTGCCAGCAGCGCGGCGGGTTTGAGCAATCAGCCCCAGCATTTT

D gene: TRBD2
clone size: NA
J gene: TRBJ2-7
V gene: TRBV4-2
CDR3 protein: CASSDTNRRLAGRYEQYF
CDR3 DNA: TGTGCCAGCAGCGATACAAATCGACGACTAGCGGGGAGGTACGAGCAGTACTTC

D gene: NA
clone size: NA
J gene: TRBJ2-7
V gene: TRBV5-4
CDR3 protein: CASSAGTKNYEQYF
CDR3 DNA: TGTGCCAGCAGCGCCGGGACAAAAAACTACGAGCAGTACTTC

D gene: TRBD1
clone size: NA
J gene: TRBJ2-2
V gene: TRBV3-1/TRBV3-2
CDR3 protein: CASSQDVGTGVFSPGELFF
CDR3 DNA: TGTGCCAGCAGCCAAGACGTCGGGACAGGGGTTTTTTCGCCCGGGGAGCTGTTTTTT

D gene: NA
clone size: NA
J gene: TRBJ1-2
V gene: TRBV11-2
CDR3 protein: CASSMDNQYGYTF
CDR3 DNA: TGTGCCAGCAGCATGGACAACCAGTATGGCTACACCTTC

D gene: TRBD1
clone size: once
J gene: TRBJ1-5
V gene: TRBV3-1/TRBV3-2
CDR3 protein: CASSQGTGGNQPQHF
CDR3 DNA: TGTGCCAGCAGCCAAGGGACAGGGGGCAATCAGCCCCAGCATTTT

D gene: NA
clone size: NA
J gene: TRBJ1-2
V gene: TRBV9
CDR3 protein: CASRSETFYGYTF
CDR3 DNA: TGTGCCAGCAGGAGTGAAACCTTCTATGGCTACACCTTC

D gene: TRBD2
clone size: NA
J gene: TRBJ2-4
V gene: TRBV10-1
CDR3 protein: CASSEQTSGSIQYF
CDR3 DNA: TGCGCCAGCAGTGAGCAGACTAGCGGGAGTATTCAGTACTTC

D gene: NA
clone size: NA
J gene: TRBJ1-2
V gene: TRBV7-9
CDR3 protein: CASSPFYLAVPTNYGYTF
CDR3 DNA: TGTGCCAGCAGCCCATTTTATCTGGCGGTACCAACTAACTATGGCTACACCTTC

D gene: NA
clone size: NA
J gene: TRBJ2-1
V gene: TRBV10-3
CDR3 protein: CAIQGLEYNEQFF
CDR3 DNA: TGTGCCATCCAGGGGCTGGAGTACAATGAGCAGTTCTTC

D gene: NA
clone size: NA
J gene: TRBJ1-4
V gene: TRBV9
CDR3 protein: CASSVGRAEKLFF
CDR3 DNA: TGTGCCAGCAGCGTCGGGCGGGCTGAAAAACTGTTTTTT